The 15 T cell receptor beta chains below come from one sample, sequenced in a study of long-term antiretroviral therapy in people with HIV. An immunoSEQ assay, version v3.0, was performed at survey level. Profiled with immunoSEQ multiplex PCR; TCRdb holds only in-frame clones, not every one. The table includes some 48,000 clones, around four fifths detected once. Here the sequenced sample was unsorted PBMCs, taken 0.8 years after starting antiretroviral therapy. The source is a woman aged 18-30 years with HIV.

The genes are TRBV7-2 and TRBJ2-3, with 9 bases identical to TRBD2. The germline gives CDR1 SGHTA, CDR2 FQGNSA. The CDR3 is made up of 15 amino acids. J was trimmed by 4 bases and V by 2 bases; bases with no gene match: 4. CDR3 DNA: TGTGCCAGCAGCTTATCTGGCGGGAGGGCAGATACGCAGTATTTT. Its translation is CASSLSGGRADTQYF.

V and J are TRBV15 and TRBJ2-2; tentatively, D is TRBD1 (5 bases). Germline-derived CDR1 and CDR2 are LNHNV and YYDKDF (reference sequence). The CDR3 is 16 residues long. V was trimmed by 2 bases and J by 1 base, leaving 11 bases between them. This chain's CDR3 is CATSRLRGLNTGELFF. CDR3 nucleotides: TGTGCCACCAGCAGACTAAGGGGATTGAACACCGGGGAGCTGTTTTTT.

The chain employs TRBV4-1 and TRBJ2-7; D is unresolved. The CDR3 is 11 amino acids. Germline V lookup: CDR1 MGHRA, CDR2 YSYEKL. V lost 1 base, J lost 7 bases, and 5 bases lay in between. This chain's CDR3 is CASSQAREQYF. CDR3 DNA: TGCGCCAGCAGCCAAGCCCGGGAGCAGTACTTC.

The chain has TRBV4-3 and TRBJ2-2; TRBD2 aligns across 13 bases. The junction had 3 bases not matched to a gene; V was cut back by 1 base and J by 1 base. The CDR3 runs 18 residues. Germline V gives CDR1 LGHNA, CDR2 YSLEER. The CDR3 spells CASSQALAGGGNTGELFF. Written as DNA, the CDR3 is TGCGCCAGCAGCCAAGCACTAGCGGGAGGGGGGAACACCGGGGAGCTGTTTTTT.

This clone came up once. The chain couples TRBV10-1 to TRBJ2-7; 7 positions match TRBD1. After removal of 4 bases from V and 2 bases from J, the junction contained 5 bases not matched to a gene. The CDR3 length is 14 residues. In germline, CDR1 is WNHNN, CDR2 SYGVQD (reference sequence). The DNA for the CDR3 is TGCGCCAGCAGTGGAGTGGACAGGCCCTACGAGCAGTACTTC. Protein sequence: CASSGVDRPYEQYF.

The V and J genes are TRBV7-9 and TRBJ2-7, with no clear D. Trimming removed 5 bases from V and 3 bases from J, with 17 bases in between. This CDR3 has 15 amino acids. The germline CDR1 and CDR2 sequences are SEHNR and FQNEAQ (reference sequence). The CDR3 here is CASSPSSATYYEQYF. The CDR3 DNA reads as TGTGCCAGCAGCCCCTCGAGTGCCACCTACTACGAGCAGTACTTC.

This chain connects TRBV21-1 to TRBJ2-1; the tabulated D call, TRBD1, remains unverified against the DNA. TRBV21-1 is a known pseudogene. The CDR3 sequence is 16 residues long. The CDR3: CASSSRRTLKGDEQFF. The CDR3 DNA reads TGTGCCAGCAGTTCTCGCCGGACCTTAAAGGGGGATGAGCAGTTCTTC.

The genes are TRBV5-1 and TRBJ2-2; D is possibly TRBD1 or TRBD2 (5 bases each). V shed 5 bases and J shed 6 bases, with 17 bases lying between them. Germline V CDR1 and CDR2: SGHRS, YFSETQ. CDR3 size: 15 residues. The CDR3 DNA reads TGCGCCAGCAGTCGAGGGACCGCCTTGGCCGGGGAGCTGTTTTTT. Encoded protein: CASSRGTALAGELFF.

This rearrangement joins TRBV19 to TRBJ1-3; D is possibly TRBD1 (5 bases). CDR3 size: 15 residues. V was cut by 5 bases and J by 4 bases, with 15 bases left in between. CDR1 is LNHDA, CDR2 SQIVND, per germline (reference sequence). CDR3 sequence: CASSPGRGAGNTIYF. The CDR3 nucleotides are TGTGCCAGTAGTCCCGGGAGGGGCGCGGGAAACACCATATATTTT.

This clone has more than one count but fewer than ten. The chain recombines TRBV6-1 with TRBJ2-7; a weak D match, TRBD2 (7 bases). V lost 6 bases, J lost 3 bases, and 12 bases lay in between. Germline CDR1 is MNHNS and CDR2 is SASEGT. The CDR3 is 13 amino acids. CDR3 sequence: CASRDGGRYEQYF. The DNA for the CDR3 is TGTGCCAGCAGAGACGGGGGGCGCTACGAGCAGTACTTC.

The table lists this clone with a few counts. This chain uses TRBV28 with TRBJ1-5; D call uncertain. Germline assignment: CDR1 MDHEN and CDR2 SYDVKM. V was clipped by 8 bases and J by 6 bases, with 14 bases between them. The CDR3 contains 13 residues. The CDR3 coding sequence is TGTGCCAGCCAACTGATTATGGCTCAGCCCCAGCATTTT. This codes for CASQLIMAQPQHF.

The V call is TRBV4-2, the J call TRBJ1-4; possible D gene TRBD1, 6 bases. The CDR3 consists of 18 residues. Per germline, CDR1 LGHNA and CDR2 YNFKEQ. Trimming removed 1 base at V and 7 bases at J, with 22 bases between. The chain's CDR3 is CASSQGSGQSLSGEKLFF. The CDR3 region has the DNA TGTGCCAGCAGCCAAGGTTCGGGACAAAGTTTGTCGGGTGAAAAACTGTTTTTT.

This sequence joins TRBV6-1 and TRBJ1-5; 7 bases map to TRBD1. With 6 bases clipped from V and 4 bases from J, the junction kept 6 bases outside the gene matches. Germline V gives CDR1 MNHNS, CDR2 SASEGT. The CDR3 contains 14 residues. The CDR3 loop is CASSINRGNQPQHF. CDR3 DNA: TGTGCCAGCAGCATAAACAGGGGTAATCAGCCCCAGCATTTT.

The V call is TRBV19, the J call TRBJ1-3; D gene uncertain. The CDR3 has 14 residues. Germline CDR1 is LNHDA and CDR2 is SQIVND (reference sequence). Trimming removed 5 bases from V and 0 bases from J, with 8 bases in between. CDR3 in DNA: TGTGCCAGTAGTGAGGGCAGCTCTGGAAACACCATATATTTT. Its protein product is CASSEGSSGNTIYF.

The V call is TRBV9, the J call TRBJ1-5, with unresolved D. The CDR3 length is 13 residues. The germline V gene has CDR1 SGDLS and CDR2 YYNGEE. V was clipped by 0 bases and J by 7 bases, with 8 bases between them. The CDR3 nucleotides read TGTGCCAGCAGCGTAGGTCATAACCAGCCCCAGCATTTT. Translation: CASSVGHNQPQHF.